These T cell receptor beta chains were read from a single sample in a study of blood T cell repertoires in COVID-19. This table comes from immunoSEQ multiplex PCR, and its TCRdb copy is limited to in-frame clones, with some not included. The sample has about 280,000 clones; 65% to 90% are singletons. Sequencing was performed on peripheral blood. These receptors were obtained from a man over 45 with active or convalescent COVID-19. Both conserved end residues are part of each CDR3. The order of the fields is J gene, D gene, V gene, clone size, CDR3 protein, CDR3 DNA. D genes are given only for firm matches. The size entry is marked missing in some rows and otherwise reads once, few, many or a size class.

J: TRBJ1-3
D: TRBD1
V: TRBV28
size: NA
CDR3: CASRQGFGRNTIYF
DNA: TGTGCCAGCAGACAGGGGTTCGGTAGAAACACCATATATTTT

J: TRBJ2-3
D: NA
V: TRBV7-6
size: NA
CDR3: CASSLRPPGLFTDTQYF
DNA: TGTGCCAGCAGCTTACGACCCCCGGGACTTTTCACAGATACGCAGTATTTT

J: TRBJ2-2
D: TRBD2
V: TRBV3-1/TRBV3-2
size: NA
CDR3: CASSQGSGSTNTGELFF
DNA: TGTGCCAGCAGCCAAGGCAGCGGGAGTACGAATACCGGGGAGCTGTTTTTT

J: TRBJ2-3
D: TRBD2
V: TRBV2
size: NA
CDR3: CASGASGKGDTQYF
DNA: TGTGCCAGCGGGGCTAGCGGGAAGGGAGATACGCAGTATTTT

J: TRBJ1-1
D: NA
V: TRBV5-4
size: NA
CDR3: CASKGGDNTEAFF
DNA: TGTGCCAGCAAGGGCGGGGACAACACTGAAGCTTTCTTT

J: TRBJ2-1
D: NA
V: TRBV5-1
size: NA
CDR3: CASSLGLANEQFF
DNA: TGCGCCAGCAGCTTGGGGTTAGCCAATGAGCAGTTCTTC

J: TRBJ2-1
D: TRBD2
V: TRBV11-2
size: NA
CDR3: CASSLPLAGVFNNEQFF
DNA: TGTGCCAGCAGCTTACCCCTAGCGGGAGTCTTCAACAATGAGCAGTTCTTC

J: TRBJ1-1
D: TRBD1
V: TRBV7-6
size: few
CDR3: CASSLRGQGFRTEAFF
DNA: TGTGCCAGCAGCTTACGGGGACAGGGATTTAGGACTGAAGCTTTCTTT

J: TRBJ2-7
D: TRBD2
V: TRBV7-9
size: NA
CDR3: CASSPFGSGSNSYEQYF
DNA: TGTGCCAGCAGCCCATTCGGTAGCGGGAGTAACTCCTACGAGCAGTACTTC

J: TRBJ1-2
D: NA
V: TRBV19
size: NA
CDR3: CASSTPTAGRNGYTF
DNA: TGTGCCAGTAGTACCCCTACTGCCGGGAGGAATGGCTACACCTTC

J: TRBJ2-1
D: TRBD1
V: TRBV29-1
size: NA
CDR3: CSVERTGSGNEQFF
DNA: TGCAGCGTTGAAAGGACAGGGTCGGGCAATGAGCAGTTCTTC

J: TRBJ1-1
D: NA
V: TRBV11-1
size: NA
CDR3: CASSWTVNTEAFF
DNA: TGTGCCAGCAGCTGGACAGTGAACACTGAAGCTTTCTTT

J: TRBJ1-2
D: TRBD1
V: TRBV6-5
size: NA
CDR3: CASSYSQGLGYGYTF
DNA: TGTGCCAGCAGTTACTCACAGGGGCTAGGCTATGGCTACACCTTC

J: TRBJ1-4
D: TRBD1
V: TRBV19
size: NA
CDR3: CASSPTGTNEKLFF
DNA: TGTGCCAGTAGCCCGACAGGGACTAATGAAAAACTGTTTTTT

J: TRBJ2-1
D: NA
V: TRBV23-1
size: NA
CDR3: CASSQKIASEAMSYNEQFF
DNA: TGCGCCAGCAGTCAAAAAATAGCATCAGAGGCGATGTCCTACAATGAGCAGTTCTTC

J: TRBJ1-1
D: TRBD1
V: TRBV7-9
size: NA
CDR3: CASSKLPSRGMNTEAFF
DNA: TGTGCCAGCAGCAAACTCCCAAGCAGGGGGATGAACACTGAAGCTTTCTTT

J: TRBJ1-1
D: NA
V: TRBV7-3
size: NA
CDR3: CASSLHSAGQTEAFF
DNA: TGTGCCAGCAGCTTACACTCGGCAGGGCAAACTGAAGCTTTCTTT

J: TRBJ2-7
D: TRBD2
V: TRBV5-6
size: NA
CDR3: CASSFALAGTYEQYF
DNA: TGTGCCAGCAGCTTCGCTTTAGCGGGGACCTACGAGCAGTACTTC

J: TRBJ2-5
D: NA
V: TRBV20-1
size: NA
CDR3: CSAVKETQYF
DNA: TGCAGTGCTGTTAAAGAGACCCAGTACTTC

J: TRBJ2-1
D: TRBD2
V: TRBV11-3
size: NA
CDR3: CASSLVGGGNEQFF
DNA: TGTGCCAGCAGCTTAGTTGGCGGGGGCAATGAGCAGTTCTTC

J: TRBJ2-7
D: NA
V: TRBV4-2
size: NA
CDR3: CASSQGVGRTGQYEQYF
DNA: TGTGCCAGCAGCCAAGGAGTGGGAAGAACAGGGCAGTACGAGCAGTACTTC

J: TRBJ1-1
D: NA
V: TRBV5-5
size: NA
CDR3: CASSLGMGLRTEAFF
DNA: TGTGCCAGCAGCTTGGGGATGGGGCTTAGGACTGAAGCTTTCTTT

J: TRBJ2-7
D: TRBD1
V: TRBV7-6
size: NA
CDR3: CASSLGSGQGYEQYF
DNA: TGTGCCAGCAGCTTAGGGTCGGGACAGGGCTACGAGCAGTACTTC

J: TRBJ2-1
D: NA
V: TRBV3-1/TRBV3-2
size: once
CDR3: CASSPPRVLHEQFF
DNA: TGTGCCAGCAGCCCCCCCCGGGTCCTGCATGAGCAGTTCTTC

J: TRBJ2-7
D: NA
V: TRBV27
size: once
CDR3: CASRSPGGEQYF
DNA: TGTGCCAGCAGAAGTCCCGGGGGAGAGCAGTACTTC

J: TRBJ1-5
D: NA
V: TRBV12-3/TRBV12-4
size: NA
CDR3: CASSLSGQPQHF
DNA: TGTGCCAGCAGTTTGAGCGGCCAGCCCCAGCATTTT

J: TRBJ2-3
D: TRBD1
V: TRBV7-8
size: NA
CDR3: CASSLEGARTDTQYF
DNA: TGTGCCAGCAGCTTAGAGGGGGCTCGCACAGATACGCAGTATTTT

J: TRBJ1-4
D: TRBD1
V: TRBV5-4
size: NA
CDR3: CASSLSGGTNEKLFF
DNA: TGTGCCAGCAGCCTATCAGGGGGCACTAATGAAAAACTGTTTTTT

J: TRBJ1-4
D: TRBD1
V: TRBV25-1
size: NA
CDR3: CASSVLRTGGEKLFF
DNA: TGTGCCAGCAGTGTACTGAGGACAGGGGGCGAAAAACTGTTTTTT

J: TRBJ2-1
D: NA
V: TRBV6-5
size: once
CDR3: CASKLAPYNEQFF
DNA: TGTGCCAGCAAGCTAGCGCCTTACAATGAGCAGTTCTTC

J: TRBJ2-2
D: NA
V: TRBV5-1
size: NA
CDR3: CASSFRRDLNTGELFF
DNA: TGCGCCAGCAGCTTCCGACGGGATCTGAACACCGGGGAGCTGTTTTTT

J: TRBJ1-6
D: NA
V: TRBV3-1/TRBV3-2
size: NA
CDR3: CASSPGWYSPLHF
DNA: TGTGCCAGCAGCCCGGGGTGGTATTCACCCCTCCACTTT

J: TRBJ1-1
D: NA
V: TRBV5-6
size: NA
CDR3: CASSLAREAFF
DNA: TGTGCCAGCAGCTTGGCCAGGGAAGCTTTCTTT

J: TRBJ1-2
D: TRBD1
V: TRBV6-6
size: NA
CDR3: CASSYPTDRDGYGYTF
DNA: TGTGCCAGCAGTTACCCTACAGACAGGGACGGCTATGGCTACACCTTC

J: TRBJ2-4
D: TRBD2
V: TRBV3-1/TRBV3-2
size: NA
CDR3: CASSPGPSGGKNIQYF
DNA: TGTGCCAGCAGCCCAGGCCCTAGCGGGGGCAAAAACATTCAGTACTTC

J: TRBJ2-7
D: TRBD2
V: TRBV18
size: NA
CDR3: CASSPGGGPYEQYF
DNA: TGTGCCAGCTCACCAGGGGGAGGGCCCTACGAGCAGTACTTC

J: TRBJ2-5
D: NA
V: TRBV5-1
size: NA
CDR3: CASSTGLETQYF
DNA: TGCGCCAGCAGTACAGGGCTGGAGACCCAGTACTTC

J: TRBJ1-1
D: NA
V: TRBV27
size: NA
CDR3: CASSFSRSRMSTEAFF
DNA: TGTGCCAGCAGTTTTTCGAGATCACGAATGAGCACTGAAGCTTTCTTT

J: TRBJ2-1
D: NA
V: TRBV7-9
size: NA
CDR3: CASSFRTNNEQFF
DNA: TGTGCCAGCAGCTTCAGGACAAACAATGAGCAGTTCTTC

J: TRBJ1-2
D: NA
V: TRBV12-3/TRBV12-4
size: NA
CDR3: CASSPGGPYGYTF
DNA: TGTGCCAGCAGTCCCGGGGGGCCCTATGGCTACACCTTC

J: TRBJ2-7
D: TRBD1
V: TRBV9
size: NA
CDR3: CASSGRDRGYEQYF
DNA: TGTGCCAGCAGCGGCCGGGACAGGGGATACGAGCAGTACTTC

J: TRBJ1-1
D: NA
V: TRBV19
size: NA
CDR3: CASIERRAGLNTEAFF
DNA: TGTGCCAGTATTGAGAGGAGGGCAGGGTTGAACACTGAAGCTTTCTTT

J: TRBJ2-1
D: TRBD2
V: TRBV5-1
size: NA
CDR3: CASSLDGRANEQFF
DNA: TGCGCCAGCAGCTTGGACGGGAGGGCCAATGAGCAGTTCTTC

J: TRBJ2-5
D: TRBD1
V: TRBV7-8
size: NA
CDR3: CASSLRASYRDRGQETQYF
DNA: TGTGCCAGCAGCTTAAGGGCTTCTTACCGGGACAGGGGCCAAGAGACCCAGTACTTC

J: TRBJ1-1
D: NA
V: TRBV7-2
size: NA
CDR3: CASSPHQKTEAFF
DNA: TGTGCCAGCAGCCCCCACCAGAAAACTGAAGCTTTCTTT

J: TRBJ1-2
D: TRBD1
V: TRBV5-1
size: once
CDR3: CASSTSTGFHGYTF
DNA: TGCGCCAGCAGCACGTCGACAGGGTTTCATGGCTACACCTTC

J: TRBJ1-1
D: TRBD1
V: TRBV7-8
size: NA
CDR3: CASSQQGAKNTEAFF
DNA: TGTGCCAGCAGCCAACAGGGGGCCAAGAACACTGAAGCTTTCTTT

J: TRBJ1-1
D: NA
V: TRBV7-2
size: NA
CDR3: CASSLGAFPNTEAFF
DNA: TGTGCCAGCAGCTTAGGGGCCTTTCCGAACACTGAAGCTTTCTTT

J: TRBJ1-1
D: NA
V: TRBV7-9
size: NA
CDR3: CASSPQGLTEAFF
DNA: TGTGCCAGCAGCCCCCAGGGTCTCACTGAAGCTTTCTTT

J: TRBJ2-5
D: TRBD2
V: TRBV28
size: NA
CDR3: CASRDTTSGLQETQYF
DNA: TGTGCCAGCAGAGATACGACTAGCGGCCTACAAGAGACCCAGTACTTC

J: TRBJ2-1
D: NA
V: TRBV5-1
size: once
CDR3: CASSLEGGNNEQFF
DNA: TGCGCCAGCAGCTTAGAGGGGGGGAACAATGAGCAGTTCTTC

J: TRBJ1-5
D: TRBD1
V: TRBV4-2
size: NA
CDR3: CASSQDFDRVGQPQHF
DNA: TGTGCCAGCAGCCAAGATTTTGACAGGGTGGGACAGCCCCAGCATTTT